This entry lists 15 T cell receptor beta chains sequenced from one sample in a study of shared clonotypes between healthy human individuals. Method: immunoSEQ multiplex PCR; TCRdb's copy keeps in-frame clones and lacks some. The top ten hold under 0.45% of the sample, which has 2.3 million or so clones, approximately 95% seen once. The source material was naive CD4+ T cells from PBMCs. Subset indicated: CD45RA+ positively selected. The source is a man between 18 and 35 years old in good health. Some clones in this sample may be carry-over from other donors' samples.

The chain links TRBV2 to TRBJ2-5; 11 nucleotides agree with TRBD2. The germline V gene has CDR1 SNHLY and CDR2 FYNNEI. The CDR3 covers 15 residues. V dropped 6 bases and J dropped 1; count of bases not matched to a gene: 4. The CDR3 here is CASRTLAGAQETQYF. The CDR3 DNA reads TGTGCCAGCAGAACACTAGCGGGGGCCCAAGAGACCCAGTACTTC.

The CDR3 DNA reads as TGTGCCAGCAGTAAGCAGACAGGGGGCAGGAACACTGAAGCTTTCTTT. Its protein product is CASSKQTGGRNTEAFF. V usage is TRBV28 and J usage is TRBJ1-1; 10 positions agree with TRBD1. This CDR3 has 16 amino acids. Germline CDR1 is MDHEN and CDR2 is SYDVKM. After removal of 5 bases from V and 1 base from J, the junction contained 7 bases not matched to a gene.

The CDR3 here is CASSLYSFYSNQPQHF. The CDR3 nucleotides are TGTGCCAGCAGTTTATACAGCTTTTATAGCAATCAGCCCCAGCATTTT. V is TRBV28 and J is TRBJ1-5, with unresolved D. CDR1 and CDR2 (germline): MDHEN, SYDVKM. The CDR3 covers 16 residues. Trimming stripped 1 base from V and 0 bases from J, with 10 bases between.

This clone was observed once. The V call is TRBV5-4, the J call TRBJ2-3, with D hard to call. Germline V gene sequence: CDR1 SGHNT, CDR2 YYREEE (reference sequence). V dropped 4 bases and J dropped 8 bases, with 14 bases sitting between them. The CDR3 spans 13 residues. The CDR3 protein is CASSTKIGVTQYF. CDR3 nucleotides: TGTGCCAGCAGCACAAAGATCGGAGTTACGCAGTATTTT.

Here the CDR3 reads CASSEISDSPSRFF. The DNA of the CDR3 is TGCGCCAGCAGTGAAATCTCGGACTCCCCGAGCCGGTTCTTC. The chain combines TRBV10-1 with TRBJ2-1, with D perhaps TRBD2 (5 bases). This CDR3 region has 14 residues. The ends were cut back, 3 bases at V and 15 bases at J, with 21 bases in the middle. Germline CDR1 is WNHNN and CDR2 is SYGVQD (reference sequence).

The chain joins TRBV29-1 to TRBJ1-2; possible D gene TRBD1, 5 bases. Germline V gives CDR1 SQVTM, CDR2 ANQGSEA. This CDR3 has 13 amino acids. The V gene lost 4 bases and the J gene lost 8 bases, with 17 bases spanning the gap. CDR3 residues: CSVGDMTQAGYTF. In nucleotides, the CDR3 is TGCAGCGTTGGAGACATGACACAGGCGGGCTACACCTTC.

This clone was seen once. The chain is built from TRBV7-3 and TRBJ2-1; D call uncertain. The CDR3 is 15 residues long. Trimming took off 2 bases at V and 10 bases at J, with 18 bases between the two ends. The germline V gene has CDR1 SGHTA and CDR2 FQGTGA. The CDR3 region is CASSLDGPRPAEQFF. CDR3 coding DNA: TGTGCCAGCAGCTTAGACGGTCCTCGCCCCGCGGAGCAGTTCTTC.

The V and J genes are TRBV7-9 and TRBJ2-4, with 9 bases lining up with TRBD2. The CDR3 totals 15 residues. V dropped 6 bases and J dropped 8; count of bases not matched to a gene: 11. Germline V gene lookup returns CDR1 SEHNR and CDR2 FQNEAQ (reference sequence). CDR3 sequence: CASSRGTSQVDIQYF. The CDR3 bases are TGTGCCAGCAGTCGTGGGACTAGCCAAGTCGACATTCAGTACTTC. Combining the CDR3 with reference TRBV7-9 and TRBJ2-4 gives the whole variable domain DTGVSQNPRHKITKRGQNVTFRCDPISEHNRLYWYRQTLGQGPEFLTYFQNEAQLEKSRLLSDRFSAERPKGSFSTLEIQRTEQGDSAMYLCASSRGTSQVDIQYFGAGTRLSVL.

This clone was seen a handful of times. The chain links TRBV29-1 to TRBJ1-1; unclear D gene. Trimming cost V 7 bases and J 3 bases, with 12 bases left between them. The CDR3 runs 12 residues. Germline values: CDR1 SQVTM, CDR2 ANQGSEA. CDR3 sequence reads: CSASKGYTEAFF. The CDR3 DNA reads TGCAGCGCTTCGAAGGGCTACACTGAAGCTTTCTTT.

This rearrangement joins TRBV15 to TRBJ2-3; 7 bases match TRBD2. Germline V lookup: CDR1 LNHNV, CDR2 YYDKDF (reference sequence). The CDR3 totals 16 residues. The trim removed 1 base at V and 2 bases at J, leaving 6 bases unmatched. Written as DNA, the CDR3 is TGTGCCACCAGCAGAGCCACAGGACTAGACACAGATACGCAGTATTTT. As protein: CATSRATGLDTDTQYF. The whole variable domain, filled in from reference TRBV15 and TRBJ2-3, reads DAMVIQNPRYQVTQFGKPVTLSCSQTLNHNVMYWYQQKSSQAPKLLFHYYDKDFNNEADTPDNFQSRRPNTSFCFLDIRSPGLGDTAMYLCATSRATGLDTDTQYFGPGTRLTVL.

The chain links TRBV13 to TRBJ2-3, with TRBD2 matching over 11 bases. The CDR3 spans 17 residues. The germline V gene encodes CDR1 PRHDT and CDR2 FYEKMQ (reference sequence). J gave up 6 bases and V 4 bases, and 12 bases lay outside the gene matches. The CDR3 DNA reads TGTGCCAGCAGCTCAAAACAGGTACTAGCGGGAGCCGATACGCAGTATTTT. Translation: CASSSKQVLAGADTQYF.

The chain carries TRBV10-1 and TRBJ2-1; 14 bases match TRBD2. Losses at the gene ends were 4 bases for V and 1 base for J; bases not matched to a gene: 9. The CDR3 runs to 19 residues. Germline V gives CDR1 WNHNN, CDR2 SYGVQD (reference sequence). The CDR3 region is CASSGRTGLAGVSYNEQFF. The CDR3 bases are TGCGCCAGCAGTGGAAGAACGGGACTAGCGGGAGTTTCCTACAATGAGCAGTTCTTC.

This clone was found once. The CDR3 DNA reads TGTGCCAGCAGCCAAGAATTGGGCCCCTCTGGGGCCAACGTCCTGACTTTC. Protein sequence: CASSQELGPSGANVLTF. V gene TRBV4-2 combines with J gene TRBJ2-6, with D unresolved. CDR3 size: 17 residues. Germline V lookup: CDR1 LGHNA, CDR2 YNFKEQ. V lost 0 bases and J lost 0, with 9 bases in between.

The rearrangement joins TRBV28 to TRBJ2-7, with D possibly matching TRBD2 (5 bases). Germline V gene lookup returns CDR1 MDHEN and CDR2 SYDVKM. This CDR3 comprises 13 residues. V gave up 3 bases and J gave up 6 bases, with 12 bases separating them. The CDR3, as DNA: TGTGCCAGCAGTTTTCCGGCCCGGGGCGAGCAGTACTTC. Its translation is CASSFPARGEQYF. Full variable domain (outside the CDR3, taken from reference TRBV28 and TRBJ2-7): DVKVTQSSRYLVKRTGEKVFLECVQDMDHENMFWYRQDPGLGLRLIYFSYDVKMKEKGDIPEGYSVSREKKERFSLILESASTNQTSMYLCASSFPARGEQYFGPGTRLTVT.

Notes on this clone: Other nucleotide sequences in the sample specify the same CDR3. The chain uses TRBV28 and TRBJ1-2; tentative D call: TRBD1 (5 bases). Trimming took 5 bases from V and 8 from J, leaving 9 bases between them. There are 11 residues in the CDR3. The V gene's germline CDR1 is MDHEN and CDR2 SYDVKM. The CDR3 nucleotides read TGTGCCAGCAGTAGGGGCGGCGGCTACACCTTC. Amino acid sequence: CASSRGGGYTF.